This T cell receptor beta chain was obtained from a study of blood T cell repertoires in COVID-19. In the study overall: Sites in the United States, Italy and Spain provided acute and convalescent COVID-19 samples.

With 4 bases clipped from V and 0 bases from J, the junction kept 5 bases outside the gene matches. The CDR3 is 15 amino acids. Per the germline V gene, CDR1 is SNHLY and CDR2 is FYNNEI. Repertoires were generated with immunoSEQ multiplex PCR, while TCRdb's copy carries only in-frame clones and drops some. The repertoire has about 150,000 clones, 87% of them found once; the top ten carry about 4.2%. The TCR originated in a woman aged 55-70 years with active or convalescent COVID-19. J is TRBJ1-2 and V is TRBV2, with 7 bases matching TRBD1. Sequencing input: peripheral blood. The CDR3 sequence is CASSGGQGANYGYTF. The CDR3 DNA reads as TGTGCCAGCAGTGGGGGGCAGGGGGCTAACTATGGCTACACCTTC.